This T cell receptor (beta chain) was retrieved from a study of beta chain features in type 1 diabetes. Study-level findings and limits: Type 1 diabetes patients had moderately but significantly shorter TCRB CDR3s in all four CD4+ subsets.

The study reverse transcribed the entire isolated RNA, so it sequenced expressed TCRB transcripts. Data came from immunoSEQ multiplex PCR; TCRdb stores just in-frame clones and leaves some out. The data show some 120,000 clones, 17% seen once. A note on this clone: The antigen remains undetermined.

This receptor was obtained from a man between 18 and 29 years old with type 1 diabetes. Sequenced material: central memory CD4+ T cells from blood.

CDR3 sequence (DNA): TGTGCCTGGAGTGGGGCCTACGAGCAGTACTTC. It encodes CAWSGAYEQYF. The gene calls are TRBV30 and TRBJ2-7, with D uncertain. This CDR3 is 11 amino acids long. CDR1 GTSNPN and CDR2 SVGIG come from the germline V gene (reference sequence). Between the trimmed V and J ends, which lost 1 base and 2 bases, there was a span of 3 bases.